This TCR beta chain appears in the sequencing data of a study of cytomegalovirus exposure and HLA in healthy donors. Germline V gene data show CDR1 as LNHDA and CDR2 as SQIVND (reference sequence). The CDR3 contains 15 residues. V was clipped by 3 bases and J by 6 bases; unmatched bases: 9. Repertoires were generated with immunoSEQ multiplex PCR, while TCRdb's copy carries only in-frame clones and drops some. The table lists 200,000 to 300,000 clones, around 86% of them singletons. Sequencing was done on a sample of PBMCs. The clonotype was recovered from a young woman in good health and CMV-seropositive. This chain joins TRBV19 and TRBJ2-7, with 9 bases identical to TRBD1. Written as DNA, the CDR3 is TGTGCCAGTAGTATTCCGGGACAGGGTTTTGGCGAGCAGTACTTC. Translation: CASSIPGQGFGEQYF.